The next 17 T cell receptor beta chains were all read from a single sample in a study of shared clonotypes between healthy human individuals (dated by TCRdb to the early 2020s). Library prep was done by the immunoSEQ multiplex PCR assay. TCRdb took this table from immuneACCESS and kept in-frame rearrangements with V and J called. Such tables lack part of the clones; where checked against another copy, unresolved V genes explain under half of the gap, and the rest is unexplained. The sample profile shows 1,400,000 or so clones; about 98.5% of them were found once. Under 0.45% of the sample rests with the top ten. Material: naive CD4+ T cells sorted from blood. The sample's cell subset or site, from its label and the paper: CD45RA+ positively selected. The receptor source for this set is a man aged 25 to 40 in good health.

The V call is TRBV4-3, the J call TRBJ2-7, with 7 bases aligning to TRBD1. Germline values: CDR1 LGHNA, CDR2 YSLEER. Trimming removed 2 bases from V and 3 bases from J; junction bases left unmatched: 4. The CDR3 consists of 14 residues. CDR3 nucleotides: TGCGCCAGCAGCCAATACAGGGGTTTCTACGAGCAGTACTTC. Protein: CASSQYRGFYEQYF.

V gene TRBV19 combines with J gene TRBJ1-5; no clear D gene. V shed 5 bases and J shed 4 bases, with 15 bases lying between them. In germline, CDR1 is LNHDA, CDR2 SQIVND (reference sequence). The CDR3 has 15 amino acids. DNA of the CDR3: TGTGCCAGTAGTCCCGCGAGGCATGGGAATCAGCCCCAGCATTTT. It translates to CASSPARHGNQPQHF. The variable domain in full, completed from reference TRBV19 and TRBJ1-5, reads DGGITQSPKYLFRKEGQNVTLSCEQNLNHDAMYWYRQDPGQGLRLIYYSQIVNDFQKGDIAEGYSVSREKKESFPLTVTSAQKNPTAFYLCASSPARHGNQPQHFGDGTRLSIL.

V gene TRBV2 combines with J gene TRBJ2-3, with 9 bases aligning to TRBD2. Per the germline V gene, CDR1 is SNHLY and CDR2 is FYNNEI. With V trimmed by 5 bases and J by 7 bases, 7 bases remained unmatched. The CDR3 sequence is 14 residues long. DNA of the CDR3: TGTGCCAGCAGTAAAAATAGCGGGGGAAATACGCAGTATTTT. Its protein is CASSKNSGGNTQYF.

The V and J genes are TRBV21-1 and TRBJ2-3; the table's D gene call, TRBD2, was not cross checked with the DNA. TRBV21-1 is recorded as a pseudogene. This CDR3 comprises 18 residues. The CDR3 spells CASSKEPNGGRRTDTQYF. The CDR3 bases are TGTGCCAGCAGCAAAGAGCCCAACGGCGGGAGGCGCACAGATACGCAGTATTTT.

This chain connects TRBV27 to TRBJ2-3; D may be TRBD1 or TRBD2 (5 bases each). Trimming shortened V by 4 bases and J by 2 bases, and 13 bases separated the two germline ends. Germline V gene data show CDR1 as MNHEY and CDR2 as SMNVEV (reference sequence). This CDR3 contains 15 residues. The CDR3 DNA follows: TGTGCCAGCAGTTGGGACCGGGGTTTCACAGATACGCAGTATTTT. This translates into CASSWDRGFTDTQYF.

The genes are TRBV5-1 and TRBJ2-4; a possible D gene is TRBD1 (6 bases). The CDR3 consists of 14 residues. Germline V CDR1 and CDR2: SGHRS, YFSETQ. The ends were cut back, 4 bases at V and 5 bases at J, with 13 bases in the middle. The CDR3 protein is CASSPQGPENIQYF. The CDR3, as DNA: TGCGCCAGCAGCCCCCAGGGGCCCGAAAACATTCAGTACTTC.

The V gene is TRBV30, the J gene TRBJ2-7, with unresolved D. Germline V gene sequence: CDR1 GTSNPN, CDR2 SVGIG (reference sequence). The CDR3 contains 13 residues. Trimming cost V 2 bases and J 6 bases, with 14 bases left between them. Here the CDR3 reads CAWSRWQALEQYF. The CDR3 DNA reads as TGTGCCTGGAGTCGGTGGCAGGCCCTCGAGCAGTACTTC.

The CDR3 DNA is TGTGCCAGCAGCTCCTCGTTGAACACTGAAGCTTTCTTT. It encodes CASSSSLNTEAFF. The chain links TRBV11-3 to TRBJ1-1; D ambiguous. Between the trimmed V and J ends, which lost 4 bases and 0 bases, there was a span of 6 bases. CDR1 SGHNT and CDR2 YENEEA come from the germline V gene. CDR3 length: 13 amino acids.

This chain connects TRBV5-1 to TRBJ2-7, with 11 bases lining up with TRBD2. J was trimmed by 1 base and V by 4 bases; bases with no gene match: 13. The germline CDR1 and CDR2 sequences are SGHRS and YFSETQ. There are 18 residues in the CDR3. CDR3 protein: CASSLIATSGSRSYEQYF. The CDR3 bases are TGCGCCAGCAGCCTAATCGCCACTAGCGGGAGCCGATCCTACGAGCAGTACTTC. Full variable domain (missing parts from reference TRBV5-1 and TRBJ2-7): KAGVTQTPRYLIKTRGQQVTLSCSPISGHRSVSWYQQTPGQGLQFLFEYFSETQRNKGNFPGRFSGRQFSNSRSEMNVSTLELGDSALYLCASSLIATSGSRSYEQYFGPGTRLTVT.

The chain employs TRBV2 and TRBJ2-7, with D perhaps TRBD2 (6 bases). The CDR3 extends over 19 amino acids. Germline assignment: CDR1 SNHLY and CDR2 FYNNEI. V lost 2 bases and J lost 3, with 26 bases in between. The CDR3 DNA reads TGTGCCAGCAGTGAAAGTGGCCAGAGGCGGGAAGGCTACTACTACGAGCAGTACTTC. Protein sequence: CASSESGQRREGYYYEQYF. Full variable domain (rest looked up from reference TRBV2 and TRBJ2-7): EPEVTQTPSHQVTQMGQEVILRCVPISNHLYFYWYRQILGQKVEFLVSFYNNEISEKSEIFDDQFSVERPDGSNFTLKIRSTKLEDSAMYFCASSESGQRREGYYYEQYFGPGTRLTVT.

On this clone: Within the sample, other DNA sequences also encode this same CDR3. V and J are TRBV28 and TRBJ1-3; D unresolved. The CDR3 has 14 amino acids. Germline V gene lookup returns CDR1 MDHEN and CDR2 SYDVKM. V lost 5 bases and J lost 0, with 8 bases in between. This CDR3 reads CASSSRRSGNTIYF. The CDR3 DNA follows: TGTGCCAGCAGTAGCCGCCGCTCTGGAAACACCATATATTTT. Full variable domain (missing parts from reference TRBV28 and TRBJ1-3): DVKVTQSSRYLVKRTGEKVFLECVQDMDHENMFWYRQDPGLGLRLIYFSYDVKMKEKGDIPEGYSVSREKKERFSLILESASTNQTSMYLCASSSRRSGNTIYFGEGSWLTVV.

Details on this clone: The sample holds other DNA sequences that translate to the same CDR3. The gene calls are TRBV20-1 and TRBJ1-1; D remains ambiguous. V was cut by 2 bases and J by 1 base, with 2 bases left in between. The germline V gene encodes CDR1 DFQATT and CDR2 SNEGSKA (reference sequence). The length of the CDR3 is 11 residues. This CDR3 is CSARPNTEAFF. CDR3 DNA sequence: TGCAGTGCTAGACCGAACACTGAAGCTTTCTTT.

The chain links TRBV5-1 to TRBJ2-7; no clear D gene. CDR1 is SGHRS, CDR2 YFSETQ, per germline. The CDR3 runs to 14 residues. Between the trimmed V and J ends, which lost 2 bases and 6 bases, there was a span of 15 bases. The DNA for the CDR3 is TGCGCCAGCAGCTTCAACAGCCTGGTGGGCGAGCAGTACTTC. Protein sequence: CASSFNSLVGEQYF.

The chain's CDR3 is CASSSGRGSLEQYF. CDR3 nucleotide sequence: TGCGCCAGCAGCTCGGGTCGGGGAAGCCTCGAGCAGTACTTC. The chain couples TRBV5-1 to TRBJ2-7; a possible D gene is TRBD2 (5 bases). The germline gives CDR1 SGHRS, CDR2 YFSETQ. This CDR3 contains 14 residues. V was cut by 3 bases and J by 6 bases, with 16 bases left in between.

This clone is a singleton in its sample. This CDR3 is also generated by other DNA sequences in the sample. The J gene is TRBJ2-5, the V gene TRBV5-4, with TRBD2 as a possible D gene (6 bases). Germline lookup yields CDR1 SGHNT and CDR2 YYREEE (reference sequence). The germline V and J ends were trimmed by 2 bases and 4 bases, with 9 bases remaining between them. The CDR3 contains 13 residues. This chain's CDR3 is CASSFRGGETQYF. The CDR3 DNA sequence: TGTGCCAGCAGCTTTCGGGGAGGAGAGACCCAGTACTTC.

J is TRBJ2-1 and V is TRBV4-1, with 7 bases aligning to TRBD2. This CDR3 is 15 amino acids long. The germline V gene has CDR1 MGHRA and CDR2 YSYEKL. V shed 4 bases, J shed 3 bases, and the junction held 6 bases outside the gene matches. The CDR3 DNA sequence: TGCGCCAGCAGCCCCTCCGAGCGGGACTACAATGAGCAGTTCTTC. Protein sequence: CASSPSERDYNEQFF.

This clone is a singleton in its sample. This same CDR3 is encoded by further DNA sequences in the sample. The rearrangement joins TRBV5-1 to TRBJ2-3; D is tentatively TRBD1 or TRBD2 (5 bases each). This CDR3 comprises 15 residues. Trimming took off 0 bases at V and 0 bases at J, with 8 bases between the two ends. Germline V gene sequence: CDR1 SGHRS, CDR2 YFSETQ. CDR3 coding DNA: TGCGCCAGCAGCTTGGTTGGGGGAAGCACAGATACGCAGTATTTT. This translates into CASSLVGGSTDTQYF.